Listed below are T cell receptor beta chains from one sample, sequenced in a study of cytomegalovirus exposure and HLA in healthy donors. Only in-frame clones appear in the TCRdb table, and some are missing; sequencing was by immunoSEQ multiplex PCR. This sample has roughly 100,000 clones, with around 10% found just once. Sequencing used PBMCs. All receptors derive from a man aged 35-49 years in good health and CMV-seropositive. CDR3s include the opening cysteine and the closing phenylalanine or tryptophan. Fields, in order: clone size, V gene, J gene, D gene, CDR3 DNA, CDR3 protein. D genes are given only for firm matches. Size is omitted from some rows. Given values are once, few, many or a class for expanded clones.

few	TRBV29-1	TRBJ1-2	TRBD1	TGCAGCGTTTACCCGGGACAGCTAACTTATGGCTACACCTTC	CSVYPGQLTYGYTF
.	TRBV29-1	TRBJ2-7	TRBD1	TGCAGCGTTGCCCTGACAGGGGAATACGAGCAGTACTTC	CSVALTGEYEQYF
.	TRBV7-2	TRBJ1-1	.	TGTGCCAGCAGCAAAAGCGGCCCCGAAGCTTTCTTT	CASSKSGPEAFF
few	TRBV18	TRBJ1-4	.	TGTGCCAGCTCACCACCGACAGACTTAGGGGAAAAACTGTTTTTT	CASSPPTDLGEKLFF
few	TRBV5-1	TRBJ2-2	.	TGCGCCAGCAGCTTAACGACAGGACACACCGGGGAGCTGTTTTTT	CASSLTTGHTGELFF
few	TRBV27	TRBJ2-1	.	TGTGCCAGCAGTTATCTTAAGACTACCGAGCAGTTCTTC	CASSYLKTTEQFF
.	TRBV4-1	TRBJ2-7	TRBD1	TGCGCCAGCAGCCAACCTCGGGACAGGGTCTACGAGCAGTACTTC	CASSQPRDRVYEQYF
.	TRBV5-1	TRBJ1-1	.	TGCGCCAGCAGTATGGAGTTGAACACTGAAGCTTTCTTT	CASSMELNTEAFF
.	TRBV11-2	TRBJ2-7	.	TGTGCCAGCAGCTTGACAGGATACGAGCAGTACTTC	CASSLTGYEQYF
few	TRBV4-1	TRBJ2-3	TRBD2	TGCGCCAGCAGCCAAGGGACTAGCGGGTTAGATACGCAGTATTTT	CASSQGTSGLDTQYF
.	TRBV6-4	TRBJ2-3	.	TGTGCCAGCAGTGACGGGGAGAAAGATACGCAGTATTTT	CASSDGEKDTQYF
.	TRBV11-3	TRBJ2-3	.	TGTGCCAGCAGCTTCTCCCGGGGGAGCACAGATACGCAGTATTTT	CASSFSRGSTDTQYF
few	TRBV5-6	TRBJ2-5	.	TGTGCCAGCAGCTGGGGGCTGGAAGAGACCCAGTACTTC	CASSWGLEETQYF
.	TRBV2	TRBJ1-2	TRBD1	TGTGCCAGCAGTGAAGAAAGGGACAGCTATGGCTACACCTTC	CASSEERDSYGYTF
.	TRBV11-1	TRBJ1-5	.	TGTGCCAGCAGCTACAGTATGAATCAGCCCCAGCATTTT	CASSYSMNQPQHF
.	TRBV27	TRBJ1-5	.	TGTGCCAGCAGTTTAGGGCCTCCGGGACTTTATAGCAATCAGCCCCAGCATTTT	CASSLGPPGLYSNQPQHF
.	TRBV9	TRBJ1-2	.	TGTGCCAGCACGGGAAGTAACTATGGCTACACCTTC	CASTGSNYGYTF